Here is one TCR beta chain with its context. The sample is drawn from a study of blood T cell repertoires in COVID-19. Study-level background: There were acute and convalescent COVID-19 samples, and they came from the United States, Italy and Spain.

In the authors' methods: Estimation of nucleated cell counts relied on the amplification of reference gene primers. The assay was immunoSEQ multiplex PCR, and TCRdb's table has in-frame clones only and misses some. D and trimming come from the DNA, and the V and J calls and clone size come from that table. The sample carries 250,000 to 350,000 clones, about 87% recorded once. Donors were grouped by their self-reported clinical history. Two negative PCRs, clearance, or symptom resolution characterized the recovered Cohort 3 donors. The sequenced material came from PBMCs or T cells enriched from blood (not recorded which). This clonotype was sampled from a woman aged 45-65 years who had recovered from COVID-19.

The CDR3 loop reads CASSLGLADSVGYTF. CDR3 DNA sequence: TGTGCCAGCAGCTTAGGGTTAGCGGATTCTGTCGGCTACACCTTC. V and J are TRBV7-9 and TRBJ1-2, with D unresolved. Trimming cost V 1 base and J 8 bases, with 17 bases left between them. CDR1 is SEHNR, CDR2 FQNEAQ, per germline (reference sequence). This CDR3 contains 15 residues.